What follows are 11 T cell receptor beta chains derived from one specimen sequenced in a study of identifying expanded T cells in peripheral blood. Using immunoSEQ multiplex PCR, the repertoire was profiled, and TCRdb retains in-frame clones only, with some absent. This sample has 100,000 or so clones, with around nine tenths found just once. The specimen sequenced was blood. The receptor set was obtained from a person aged 18 to 70 in good health.

The chain has TRBV7-2 and TRBJ1-2; no clear D gene. The CDR3 totals 13 residues. Germline CDR1 SGHTA, CDR2 FQGNSA. Trimming took 1 base from V and 2 from J, leaving 5 bases between them. The DNA for the CDR3 is TGTGCCAGCAGCTTAGGGTTAAACTATGGCTACACCTTC. This translates into CASSLGLNYGYTF.

The CDR3 here is CASNSYGGRTEAFF. In DNA form, the CDR3 reads TGTGCCAGCAATAGTTACGGGGGTAGGACTGAAGCTTTCTTT. This chain uses TRBV6-1 with TRBJ1-1, with TRBD1 as a possible D gene (5 bases). Germline V gene data show CDR1 as MNHNS and CDR2 as SASEGT. The V and J ends lost 7 bases and 5 bases respectively, with 17 bases between them. This CDR3 has 14 residues.

V gene TRBV29-1 combines with J gene TRBJ2-3; D unresolved. This CDR3 is built from 13 residues. Germline values: CDR1 SQVTM, CDR2 ANQGSEA. V lost 6 bases and J lost 0, with 10 bases in between. This chain's CDR3 is CSVPYLSTDTQYF. DNA for the CDR3: TGCAGCGTCCCGTACCTTAGCACAGATACGCAGTATTTT.

The V call is TRBV19, the J call TRBJ2-7, with 10 bases matching TRBD1. V lost 3 bases to trimming and J lost 3 bases; unmatched junction nucleotides: 2. Germline CDR1 is LNHDA and CDR2 is SQIVND (reference sequence). This CDR3 spans 14 amino acids. The CDR3 sequence is CASSIGTGVYEQYF. Here the CDR3 DNA reads TGTGCCAGTAGTATCGGGACAGGGGTCTACGAGCAGTACTTC.

CDR3 residues: CASTRPDRYQLFF. The CDR3 region has the DNA TGCGCCAGCACCCGTCCGGACCGTTACCAGCTGTTTTTT. The chain combines TRBV10-2 with TRBJ2-2, with D uncertain. Trimming stripped 7 bases from V and 12 bases from J, with 18 bases between. Germline values: CDR1 WSHSY, CDR2 SAAADI. The CDR3 spans 13 residues.

CDR3 protein: CASSLFPYEQYF. The DNA for the CDR3 is TGTGCCAGCAGTTTATTCCCCTACGAGCAGTACTTC. The gene calls are TRBV28 and TRBJ2-7; D is unresolved. The germline V gene encodes CDR1 MDHEN and CDR2 SYDVKM. The V end was cut by 1 base, the J end by 2 bases, with 3 bases between. The CDR3 extends over 12 amino acids.

The chain combines TRBV5-8 with TRBJ1-2; no clear D gene. The germline V gene encodes CDR1 SGHTS and CDR2 YDEGEE. This CDR3 region has 16 residues. V lost 4 bases, J lost 0 bases, and 16 bases lay in between. The CDR3 DNA reads TGTGCCAGCAGCGAGGAGGGAGGGATACCTAACTATGGCTACACCTTC. This codes for CASSEEGGIPNYGYTF.

The chain employs TRBV30 and TRBJ2-7; TRBD1 aligns across 9 bases. There are 15 residues in the CDR3. Germline values: CDR1 GTSNPN, CDR2 SVGIG (reference sequence). The V gene end was trimmed by 1 base and the J gene end by 6 bases; junction bases not matched to a gene: 10. CDR3 in amino acids: CAWSADPGQGGEQYF. In nucleotides, the CDR3 is TGTGCCTGGAGTGCAGATCCGGGACAGGGAGGCGAGCAGTACTTC.

This sequence joins TRBV7-6 and TRBJ1-1; no clear D. V was shortened by 5 bases and J by 0 bases, with 7 bases between the two germline ends. The germline V gene encodes CDR1 SGHVS and CDR2 FNYEAQ. CDR3 length: 13 residues. The CDR3 sequence: CASSPSMNTEAFF. The CDR3, as DNA: TGTGCCAGCAGCCCAAGTATGAACACTGAAGCTTTCTTT.

V usage is TRBV4-1 and J usage is TRBJ1-5, with TRBD1 matching 9 bases. Looked up from germline, CDR1 is MGHRA and CDR2 is YSYEKL. Germline trimming cut 3 bases from V and 4 bases from J; bases unmatched to any gene: 13. CDR3 size: 18 residues. In DNA, the CDR3 is TGCGCCAGCAGCCAGACATTCGGGACAGGGAATACTAATCAGCCCCAGCATTTT. Protein product: CASSQTFGTGNTNQPQHF.

The chain couples TRBV7-9 to TRBJ2-2; TRBD1 agrees at 12 bases. The CDR3 sequence is 17 residues long. V was pared by 2 bases and J by 6 bases, with 7 bases of the junction left unmatched. Germline assignment: CDR1 SEHNR and CDR2 FQNEAQ (reference sequence). DNA of the CDR3: TGTGCCAGCAGCTTAATACCGGGACAGGGGGCGCCCGGGGAGCTGTTTTTT. The encoded protein is CASSLIPGQGAPGELFF.